Included here is one T cell receptor beta chain sequence, with context. The germline gene is not matched at one end of the junction; a read error may be the cause. There are 15 residues in the CDR3. Germline V lookup: CDR1 SGHTA, CDR2 FQGTGA. This specimen belongs to a study of blood T cell repertoires in COVID-19. At the level of the study: Samples taken during acute and convalescent COVID-19 were collected in the United States, Italy and Spain.

Adults between roughly 18 and 90 years of age took part from 20 to 25 US areas. Assignments of participants to cohorts depended upon their own reported clinical history. Recovered Cohort 3 donors showed two negative PCRs, clearance, or symptom resolution. Libraries were prepared by immunoSEQ multiplex PCR; TCRdb keeps only in-frame clonotypes and omits some of them. Altogether about 210,000 clones are present, more than 80% being singletons, with the ten largest covering around 9%. The receptor was derived from a man aged 40-49 years who had recovered from COVID-19. This chain connects TRBV7-3 to TRBJ1-4; 9 positions agree with TRBD1. Sample: PBMCs or T cells enriched from blood (not recorded which). The CDR3 nucleotides are TGTGCCAGCAGCCTAACAGGGGGCGCGGGTGAAAAACTGTTTTTT. This translates into CASSLTGGAGEKLFF.